The T cell receptor beta chain described here comes from a study of cytomegalovirus exposure and HLA in healthy donors. Study in general: Of all 360 or so donors who were genotyped, 75% to 90% belonged to the Caucasian-associated ancestry cluster.

Amplification used 60 Vbeta primers and 13 Jbeta primers. Assay: immunoSEQ multiplex PCR; the TCRdb copy retains only in-frame clones and omits some. The sample gives about 82,000 clones, around 77% of which show up once; over 3% is in the top ten. Trimming took 3 bases from V and 8 from J, leaving 8 bases between them. This CDR3 is built from 11 residues. CDR1 and CDR2 from the germline V gene are SGHDT and YYEEEE. This sequence originates from a man in his fifties in good health and CMV-seronegative. Sequenced input: PBMCs. V usage is TRBV5-6 and J usage is TRBJ1-2; D might be TRBD1 (6 bases). The CDR3 DNA sequence: TGTGCCAGCAGCTGGGGGCGAGGCTACACCTTC. Translation: CASSWGRGYTF.